Below, 25 T cell receptor beta chains from the same sample are listed, as sequenced in a study of cytomegalovirus exposure and HLA in healthy donors. The PCR employed 60 Vbeta primers together with 13 Jbeta primers. Clones were sequenced by immunoSEQ multiplex PCR, and TCRdb holds only the in-frame ones, with some missing. This table has over 70,000 clones, 80% appearing once. The sample comprised PBMCs. These receptor sequences come from a man aged 45-60 years in good health and CMV-seropositive.

The genes are TRBV5-6 and TRBJ1-3; no clear D gene. V gave up 5 bases and J gave up 0 bases, with 12 bases separating them. The CDR3 has 15 amino acids. The germline CDR1 and CDR2 sequences are SGHDT and YYEEEE. CDR3 DNA: TGTGCCAGCAGTTCGCCTGACTACTCTGGAAACACCATATATTTT. It yields the protein CASSSPDYSGNTIYF.

This clone has just a few counts. The chain recombines TRBV19 with TRBJ2-7; a weak D match, TRBD1 (5 bases). The germline gives CDR1 LNHDA, CDR2 SQIVND (reference sequence). V was cut by 8 bases and J by 2 bases, with 13 bases left in between. The length of the CDR3 is 13 residues. As DNA, the CDR3 is TGTGCCAGTGGAGATCAGGGTACCTACGAGCAGTACTTC. Protein: CASGDQGTYEQYF.

As to this clone: An end of the junction differs from the germline gene, which may be a read error. The chain uses TRBV7-9 and TRBJ2-2, with 7 bases fitting TRBD2. Germline assignment: CDR1 SEHNR and CDR2 FQNEAQ (reference sequence). CDR3 length: 17 residues. For the CDR3, the DNA is TGTTCCAGCAGCTTAGCGATATCTAGCGGAAACACCGGGGAGCTGTTTTTT. Its protein is CSSSLAISSGNTGELFF.

This chain joins TRBV4-1 and TRBJ2-7; TRBD1 aligns across 7 bases. V gave up 0 bases and J gave up 3 bases; unmatched junction bases: 5. Germline values: CDR1 MGHRA, CDR2 YSYEKL. The CDR3 is 15 amino acids. The CDR3 DNA is TGCGCCAGCAGCCAAGAGGACAGGTCCGTCTACGAGCAGTACTTC. The encoded protein is CASSQEDRSVYEQYF.

The chain carries TRBV5-1 and TRBJ2-5, with 16 bases matching TRBD2. After removal of 4 bases from V and 3 bases from J, the junction contained 3 bases not matched to a gene. Germline V gene sequence: CDR1 SGHRS, CDR2 YFSETQ. There are 16 residues in the CDR3. The CDR3 DNA reads as TGCGCCAGCAGCCGGGGGACTAGCGGGAGGGAAGAGACCCAGTACTTC. As protein: CASSRGTSGREETQYF.

J is TRBJ2-6 and V is TRBV5-1; D call uncertain. This CDR3 is built from 16 residues. The V gene lost 2 bases and the J gene lost 0 bases, with 9 bases spanning the gap. Germline loops: CDR1 SGHRS, CDR2 YFSETQ. CDR3 in amino acids: CASSFPLPSGANVLTF. CDR3 DNA: TGCGCCAGCAGCTTCCCGCTACCCTCTGGGGCCAACGTCCTGACTTTC.

This sequence joins TRBV27 and TRBJ2-3; 7 positions match TRBD2. The junction had 7 bases not matched to a gene; V was cut back by 5 bases and J by 2 bases. CDR1 is MNHEY, CDR2 SMNVEV, per germline (reference sequence). This CDR3 has 15 residues. CDR3 loop: CASSLLAYFTDTQYF. The DNA for the CDR3 is TGTGCCAGCAGTCTACTAGCGTACTTCACAGATACGCAGTATTTT.

The rearrangement uses TRBV5-6 and TRBJ1-2, with TRBD1 identical over 11 bases. CDR1 is SGHDT and CDR2 is YYEEEE in the germline V gene. The CDR3 contains 17 residues. The trim removed 4 bases at V and 4 bases at J, leaving 12 bases unmatched. This CDR3 reads CASSPRTGGWGSYGYTF. DNA for the CDR3: TGTGCCAGCAGCCCTCGGACAGGGGGCTGGGGGAGCTATGGCTACACCTTC.

The CDR3 is CASRDPGRSNEQFF. CDR3 sequence (DNA): TGTGCCAGTAGGGACCCCGGGAGGAGTAATGAGCAGTTCTTC. J is TRBJ2-1 and V is TRBV19; 7 nucleotides line up with TRBD2. Germline V gene sequence: CDR1 LNHDA, CDR2 SQIVND (reference sequence). This CDR3 contains 14 residues. Trimming removed 6 bases from V and 7 bases from J; junction bases left unmatched: 9. The entire variable domain, with the rest obtained from reference TRBV19 and TRBJ2-1, is as follows: DGGITQSPKYLFRKEGQNVTLSCEQNLNHDAMYWYRQDPGQGLRLIYYSQIVNDFQKGDIAEGYSVSREKKESFPLTVTSAQKNPTAFYLCASRDPGRSNEQFFGPGTRLTVL.

J is TRBJ1-5 and V is TRBV30; D is uncertain. Between the trimmed V and J ends, which lost 2 bases and 1 base, there was a span of 12 bases. The CDR3 covers 15 residues. CDR1 and CDR2 (germline): GTSNPN, SVGIG (reference sequence). The CDR3 DNA is TGTGCCTGGAGTAACAGCCTTCGGAGCAATCAGCCCCAGCATTTT. Residues: CAWSNSLRSNQPQHF.

The chain joins TRBV30 to TRBJ2-5; TRBD1 is a possible D gene (6 bases). Near its end, the DNA agrees better with TRBJ2-7, so the J call may be wrong. This CDR3 is built from 11 residues. Per germline, CDR1 GTSNPN and CDR2 SVGIG (reference sequence). In DNA, the CDR3 is TGTGCCTGGAGTACAGGGTACGAGCAGTACTTC. It encodes CAWSTGYEQYF.

The genes are TRBV4-1 and TRBJ2-7; possibly TRBD2 for D (6 bases). This CDR3 is 15 amino acids long. CDR1 is MGHRA and CDR2 is YSYEKL in the germline V gene. The V gene lost 0 bases and the J gene lost 4 bases, with 13 bases spanning the gap. The CDR3 nucleotides read TGCGCCAGCAGCCAAGATGGCGGCGGGAATTACGAGCAGTACTTC. It codes for CASSQDGGGNYEQYF.

The chain is built from TRBV19 and TRBJ2-1; TRBD1 matches 9 bases. There are 23 residues in the CDR3. J lost 5 bases, V lost 0 bases, and 26 bases had no gene match. Germline loops: CDR1 LNHDA, CDR2 SQIVND (reference sequence). The CDR3 protein is CASSIEAYRGQVSSGGGNNEQFF. CDR3 DNA sequence: TGTGCCAGTAGTATAGAGGCCTACAGGGGGCAGGTGTCTAGCGGAGGGGGTAACAATGAGCAGTTCTTC.

CDR3 bases: TGTGCCAGCAGCCCCTGGAACAGGAGATTCTACGAGCAGTACTTC. Residues: CASSPWNRRFYEQYF. V gene TRBV5-6 combines with J gene TRBJ2-7, with D perhaps TRBD1 (5 bases). The germline V gene encodes CDR1 SGHDT and CDR2 YYEEEE. This CDR3 contains 15 residues. The ends were cut back, 4 bases at V and 3 bases at J, with 17 bases in the middle.

The gene calls are TRBV9 and TRBJ2-5; D may be TRBD2 (6 bases). CDR1 and CDR2 (germline): SGDLS, YYNGEE. V lost 0 bases, J lost 1 base, and 10 bases lay in between. The CDR3 contains 15 residues. The CDR3 DNA is TGTGCCAGCAGCGTAGAGGGACTCCCCCAAGAGACCCAGTACTTC. Its protein product is CASSVEGLPQETQYF.

V usage is TRBV5-5 and J usage is TRBJ1-2; D might be TRBD1 (5 bases). Deletions cut 2 bases from V and 4 bases from J, with 9 bases between. The CDR3 length is 13 residues. Germline V gene sequence: CDR1 SGHKS, CDR2 YYEKEE (reference sequence). Here the CDR3 DNA reads TGTGCCAGCAGCTTTCAGGGTGTCTATGGCTACACCTTC. It encodes CASSFQGVYGYTF.

V is TRBV18 and J is TRBJ2-7; possible D gene TRBD1, 5 bases. This CDR3 comprises 15 residues. Germline V CDR1 and CDR2: KGHSH, LQKENI. V shed 3 bases and J shed 0 bases, with 12 bases lying between them. DNA for the CDR3: TGTGCCAGCTCACCGTCGACAGAGCTCTCCTACGAGCAGTACTTC. Encoded protein: CASSPSTELSYEQYF.

The genes are TRBV7-9 and TRBJ2-2, with 13 bases identical to TRBD2. V gave up 5 bases and J gave up 9 bases; unmatched junction bases: 9. Germline lookup yields CDR1 SEHNR and CDR2 FQNEAQ (reference sequence). The CDR3 extends over 16 amino acids. The CDR3: CASSPRTSGSGRELFF. The CDR3 bases are TGTGCCAGCAGCCCGCGGACTAGCGGGAGTGGGAGGGAGCTGTTTTTT.

This rearrangement joins TRBV7-3 to TRBJ2-2; D is unclear. Trimming took 5 bases from V and 2 from J, leaving 9 bases between them. This CDR3 has 14 amino acids. CDR1 and CDR2 from the germline V gene are SGHTA and FQGTGA. The CDR3 DNA sequence: TGTGCCAGCAGCCCTAGTGTTAACACCGGGGAGCTGTTTTTT. The encoded protein is CASSPSVNTGELFF.

The chain is built from TRBV5-6 and TRBJ2-1; TRBD2 agrees at 8 bases. V shed 4 bases and J 7 bases; nucleotides not matched to a gene: 10. The germline V gene encodes CDR1 SGHDT and CDR2 YYEEEE. The CDR3 is 15 amino acids. The CDR3 sequence: CASSPESGGSNEQFF. CDR3 DNA sequence: TGTGCCAGCAGCCCCGAGAGCGGGGGATCGAATGAGCAGTTCTTC.

The rearrangement links TRBV5-6 to TRBJ1-2; TRBD1 matches at 7 bases. Germline V gene lookup returns CDR1 SGHDT and CDR2 YYEEEE. V lost 6 bases and J lost 4; bases outside the gene matches: 9. This CDR3 is built from 14 residues. The CDR3 spells CASTKSDRPYGYTF. The CDR3 DNA is TGTGCCAGCACCAAGTCGGACAGGCCCTATGGCTACACCTTC.

This clone has a handful of counts. The chain couples TRBV7-2 to TRBJ2-7, with TRBD1 as a possible D gene (6 bases). Per the germline V gene, CDR1 is SGHTA and CDR2 is FQGNSA. This CDR3 comprises 15 residues. The germline V and J ends were trimmed by 4 bases and 0 bases, with 13 bases remaining between them. Here the CDR3 reads CASSSPGTNSYEQYF. In DNA form, the CDR3 reads TGTGCCAGCAGCTCCCCCGGGACAAACTCCTACGAGCAGTACTTC.

V usage is TRBV30 and J usage is TRBJ2-6; D call uncertain. V was trimmed by 2 bases and J by 4 bases, leaving 12 bases between them. The CDR3 runs 15 residues. Germline V gene data show CDR1 as GTSNPN and CDR2 as SVGIG (reference sequence). CDR3: CAWSFPWAGANVLTF. The CDR3 nucleotides are TGTGCCTGGAGTTTCCCTTGGGCCGGGGCCAACGTCCTGACTTTC.

The chain couples TRBV6-1 to TRBJ1-1; no firm D call. This CDR3 is 12 amino acids long. The V end lost 7 bases, the J end lost 7 bases, and 13 bases lay between the germline ends. Looked up from germline, CDR1 is MNHNS and CDR2 is SASEGT. As DNA, the CDR3 is TGTGCCAGCACTAAGGAGAGCGTTGAAGCTTTCTTT. Translated, it gives CASTKESVEAFF.

The rearrangement uses TRBV19 and TRBJ2-3; TRBD2 aligns across 9 bases. V shed 4 bases and J 2 bases; nucleotides not matched to a gene: 4. The CDR3 totals 15 residues. Germline V lookup: CDR1 LNHDA, CDR2 SQIVND (reference sequence). CDR3 sequence (DNA): TGTGCCAGTAGTAGATTAGCGGGAGACACAGATACGCAGTATTTT. Translating gives CASSRLAGDTDTQYF. Supplemented by reference TRBV19 and TRBJ2-3, the full variable domain reads DGGITQSPKYLFRKEGQNVTLSCEQNLNHDAMYWYRQDPGQGLRLIYYSQIVNDFQKGDIAEGYSVSREKKESFPLTVTSAQKNPTAFYLCASSRLAGDTDTQYFGPGTRLTVL.